Each of the 4 T cell receptor beta chains below was sequenced from the same sample in a study of T-cell memory formation after mild COVID-19. MiXCR was run by TCRdb on the 5' RACE reads, yielding one entry per CDR3 protein. The sample carries around 200,000 distinct CDR3 sequences, approximately 30% recorded once. The specimen sequenced was PBMCs or a T cell subset sorted from them (not recorded which). The receptors stem from an adult woman who had mild COVID-19 (a few samples of this study predate the infection). Cell type and time point are not known.

This chain joins TRBV7-9 and TRBJ1-2; 7 nucleotides match TRBD1. The CDR3 loop spans 14 amino acids. V gave up 4 bases and J gave up 6 bases; unmatched junction bases: 8. Germline V gene lookup returns CDR1 SEHNR and CDR2 FQNEAQ (reference sequence). CDR3 loop: CASSYTGDSHGYTF. The CDR3 DNA is TGTGCCAGCAGCTATACAGGGGATTCCCATGGCTACACCTTC. Full variable domain (outside the CDR3, taken from reference TRBV7-9 and TRBJ1-2): DTGVSQNPRHKITKRGQNVTFRCDPISEHNRLYWYRQTLGQGPEFLTYFQNEAQLEKSRLLSDRFSAERPKGSFSTLEIQRTEQGDSAMYLCASSYTGDSHGYTFGSGTRLTVV.

The J gene is TRBJ2-7, the V gene TRBV19, with D possibly matching TRBD2 (5 bases). Trimming shortened V by 8 bases and J by 4 bases, and 15 bases separated the two germline ends. The CDR3 contains 13 residues. CDR1 and CDR2 from the germline V gene are LNHDA and SQIVND (reference sequence). The CDR3 coding sequence is TGTGCCAGTTCCCCCGGACTGTGGTACGAGCAGTACTTC. Translating it yields CASSPGLWYEQYF.

A word on this clonotype: This may arise from a read error, as a much more abundant clone is one base away. V and J are TRBV29-1 and TRBJ1-1, with D possibly TRBD1 on 6 matching bases. V was trimmed by 7 bases and J by 4 bases, leaving 13 bases between them. The CDR3 is 12 residues long. Looked up from germline, CDR1 is SQVTM and CDR2 is ANQGSEA. The CDR3 DNA follows: TGCAGCGCCAGACAGGTGACCACTGAAGCTTTCTTT. Amino acids: CSARQVTTEAFF.

This clonotype was found many times. The chain is built from TRBV4-1 and TRBJ1-1; 12 nucleotides agree with TRBD1. This CDR3 spans 18 amino acids. V was clipped by 2 bases and J by 4 bases; unmatched bases: 11. The germline gives CDR1 MGHRA, CDR2 YSYEKL. Here the CDR3 reads CASSQYSGTGGLSTEAFF. DNA of the CDR3: TGCGCCAGCAGCCAATACTCCGGGACAGGGGGCCTGAGCACTGAAGCTTTCTTT.